This TCR beta chain was captured in a study of blood T cell repertoires in COVID-19. Background on the study: Donors in the United States, Italy and Spain gave samples during acute or convalescent COVID-19.

Data came from immunoSEQ multiplex PCR; TCRdb stores just in-frame clones and leaves some out. The sample shows 180,000 or so clones, roughly 84% of them seen only once. Germline values: CDR1 KGHSH, CDR2 LQKENI. The CDR3 covers 15 residues. Trimming stripped 3 bases from V and 10 bases from J, with 19 bases between. Seattle researchers signed up patients amid active infection and tracked them longitudinally. The rearrangement links TRBV18 to TRBJ1-5; the D gene is possibly TRBD1 (6 bases). The sequence was obtained from a woman in her sixties or seventies with COVID-19, enrolled during active disease. The specimen sequenced was peripheral blood. The CDR3: CASSPSNVRGEPQHF. For the CDR3, the DNA is TGTGCCAGCTCACCTTCAAACGTCAGGGGAGAACCCCAGCATTTT.